This T cell receptor beta chain was recovered during a study of cytomegalovirus exposure and HLA in healthy donors. The study sampled nominally healthy donors, though unrecorded immune exposures were likely. Study-wide results and caveats: TCR association rates varied by HLA locus in a later analysis, with DRB1 highest and HLA-C lowest. Later analysis indicated greater clonal expansion among HLA-associated TCR beta chains than among equally common other chains. The investigators catalogued 150 to 200 TCR beta chains as cytomegalovirus-associated.

V lost 7 bases, J lost 8 bases, and 11 bases lay in between. In germline, CDR1 is MGHDK, CDR2 SYGVNS. The CDR3 has 12 amino acids. This clone came up a few times. The antigen remains undetermined. The PCR was carried out with 60 Vbeta primers and 13 Jbeta primers. TCRdb's copy holds only in-frame clones and misses some; the assay was immunoSEQ multiplex PCR. This sample has hundreds of thousands of clones, with 77% found just once. The chain is built from TRBV25-1 and TRBJ1-4; the D gene is possibly TRBD1 (6 bases). This clonotype was sampled from a woman aged 60 to 75 in good health and CMV-seropositive. The sample consisted of PBMCs. Here the CDR3 reads CASTRGNEKLFF. CDR3 DNA: TGTGCCAGCACCAGGGGTAACGAAAAACTGTTTTTT.